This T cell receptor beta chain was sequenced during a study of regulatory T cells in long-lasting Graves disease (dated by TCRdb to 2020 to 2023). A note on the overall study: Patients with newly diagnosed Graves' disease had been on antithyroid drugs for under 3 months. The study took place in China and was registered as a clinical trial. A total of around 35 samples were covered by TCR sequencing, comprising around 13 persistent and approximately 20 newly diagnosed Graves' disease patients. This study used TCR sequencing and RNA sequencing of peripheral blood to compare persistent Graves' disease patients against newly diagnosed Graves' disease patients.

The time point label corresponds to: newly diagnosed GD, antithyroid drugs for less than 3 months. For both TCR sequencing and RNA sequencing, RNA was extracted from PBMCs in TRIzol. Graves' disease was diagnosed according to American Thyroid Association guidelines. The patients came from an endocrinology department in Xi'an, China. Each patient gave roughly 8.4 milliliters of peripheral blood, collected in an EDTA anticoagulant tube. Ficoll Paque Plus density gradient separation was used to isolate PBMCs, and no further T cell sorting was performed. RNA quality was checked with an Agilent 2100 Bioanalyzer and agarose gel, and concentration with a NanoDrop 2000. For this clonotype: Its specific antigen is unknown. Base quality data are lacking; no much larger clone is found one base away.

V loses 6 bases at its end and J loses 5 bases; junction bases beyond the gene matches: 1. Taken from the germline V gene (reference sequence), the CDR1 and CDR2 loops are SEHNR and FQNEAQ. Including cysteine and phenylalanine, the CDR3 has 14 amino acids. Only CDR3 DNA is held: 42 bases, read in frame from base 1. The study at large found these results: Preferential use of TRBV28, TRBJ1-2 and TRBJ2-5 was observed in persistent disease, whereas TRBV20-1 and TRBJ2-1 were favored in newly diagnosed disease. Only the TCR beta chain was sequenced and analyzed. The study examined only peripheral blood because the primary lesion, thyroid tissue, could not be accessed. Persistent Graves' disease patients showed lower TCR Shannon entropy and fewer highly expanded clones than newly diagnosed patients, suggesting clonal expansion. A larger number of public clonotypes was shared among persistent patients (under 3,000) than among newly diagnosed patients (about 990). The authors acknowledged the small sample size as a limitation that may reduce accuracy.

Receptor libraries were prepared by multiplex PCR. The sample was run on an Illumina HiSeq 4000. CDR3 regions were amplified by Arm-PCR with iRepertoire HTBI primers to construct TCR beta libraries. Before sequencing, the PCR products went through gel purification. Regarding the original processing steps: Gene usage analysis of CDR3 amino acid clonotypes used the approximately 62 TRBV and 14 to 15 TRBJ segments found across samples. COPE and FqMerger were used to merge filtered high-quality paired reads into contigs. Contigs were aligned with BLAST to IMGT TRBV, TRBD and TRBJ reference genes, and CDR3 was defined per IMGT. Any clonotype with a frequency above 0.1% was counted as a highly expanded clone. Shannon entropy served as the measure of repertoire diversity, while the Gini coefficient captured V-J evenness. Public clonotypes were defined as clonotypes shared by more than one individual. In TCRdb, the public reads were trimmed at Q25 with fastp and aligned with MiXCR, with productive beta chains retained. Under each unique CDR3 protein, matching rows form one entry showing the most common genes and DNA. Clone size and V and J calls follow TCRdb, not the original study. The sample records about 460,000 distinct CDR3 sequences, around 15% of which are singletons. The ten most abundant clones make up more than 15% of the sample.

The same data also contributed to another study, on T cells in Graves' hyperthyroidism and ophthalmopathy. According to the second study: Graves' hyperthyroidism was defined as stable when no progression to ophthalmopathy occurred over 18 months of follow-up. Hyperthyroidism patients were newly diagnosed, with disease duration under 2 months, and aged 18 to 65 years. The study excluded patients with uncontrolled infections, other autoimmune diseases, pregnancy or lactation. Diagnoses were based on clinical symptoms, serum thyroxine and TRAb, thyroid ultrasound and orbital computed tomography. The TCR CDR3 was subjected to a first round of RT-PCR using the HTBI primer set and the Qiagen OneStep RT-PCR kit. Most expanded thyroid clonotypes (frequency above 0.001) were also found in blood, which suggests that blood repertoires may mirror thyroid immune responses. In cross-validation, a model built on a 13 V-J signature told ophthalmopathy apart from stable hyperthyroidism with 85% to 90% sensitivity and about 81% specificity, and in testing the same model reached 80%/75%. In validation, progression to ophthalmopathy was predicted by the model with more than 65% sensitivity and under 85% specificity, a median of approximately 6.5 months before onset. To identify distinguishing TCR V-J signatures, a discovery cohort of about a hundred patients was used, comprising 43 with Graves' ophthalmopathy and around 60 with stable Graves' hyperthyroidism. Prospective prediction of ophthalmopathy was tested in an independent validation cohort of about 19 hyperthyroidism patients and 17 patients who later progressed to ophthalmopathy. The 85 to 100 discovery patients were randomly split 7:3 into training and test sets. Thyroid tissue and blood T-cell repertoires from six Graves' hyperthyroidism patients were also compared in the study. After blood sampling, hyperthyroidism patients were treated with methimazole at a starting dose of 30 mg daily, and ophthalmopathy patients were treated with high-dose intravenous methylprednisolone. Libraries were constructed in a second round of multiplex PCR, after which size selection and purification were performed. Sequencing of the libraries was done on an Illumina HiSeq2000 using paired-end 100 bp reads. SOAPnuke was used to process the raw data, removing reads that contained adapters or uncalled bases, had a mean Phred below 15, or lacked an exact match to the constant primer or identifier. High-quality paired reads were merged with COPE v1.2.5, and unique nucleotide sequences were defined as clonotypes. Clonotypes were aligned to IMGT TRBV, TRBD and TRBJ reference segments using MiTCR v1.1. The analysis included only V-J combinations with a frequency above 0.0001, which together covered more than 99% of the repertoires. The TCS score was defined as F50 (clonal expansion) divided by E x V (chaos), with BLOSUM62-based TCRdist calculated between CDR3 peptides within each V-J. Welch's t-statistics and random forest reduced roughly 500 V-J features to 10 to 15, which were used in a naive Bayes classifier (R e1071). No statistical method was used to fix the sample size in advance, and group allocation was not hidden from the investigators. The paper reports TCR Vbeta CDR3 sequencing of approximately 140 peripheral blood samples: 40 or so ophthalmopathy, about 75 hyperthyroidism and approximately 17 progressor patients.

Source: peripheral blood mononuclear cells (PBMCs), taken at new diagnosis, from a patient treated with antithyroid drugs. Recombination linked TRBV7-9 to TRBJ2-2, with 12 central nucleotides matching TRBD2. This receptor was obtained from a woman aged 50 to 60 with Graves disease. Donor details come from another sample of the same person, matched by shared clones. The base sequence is TGTGCCAGCAGGACTAGCGGGAGTACCGGGGAGCTGTTTTTT. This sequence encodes CASRTSGSTGELFF. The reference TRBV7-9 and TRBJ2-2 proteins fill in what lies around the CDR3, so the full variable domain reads DTGVSQNPRHKITKRGQNVTFRCDPISEHNRLYWYRQTLGQGPEFLTYFQNEAQLEKSRLLSDRFSAERPKGSFSTLEIQRTEQGDSAMYLCASRTSGSTGELFFGEGSRLTVL.